A selection of T cell receptor beta chains follows, all from one sample in a study of CD8 T cells in ankylosing spondylitis. TCRdb itself ran the 5' RACE reads through MiXCR, one entry per CDR3 protein. The sample yields 250,000 to 400,000 distinct CDR3 sequences, around a tenth seen once. Sequenced sample: blood, either unsorted or a sorted T cell fraction (not recorded which). The receptors here all came from a female donor with ankylosing spondylitis or in good health (not recorded which). Both conserved end residues are part of each CDR3. A D gene is named only where the DNA matches it firmly. Size is stated for part of the rows, as once, few or many counts, or as a class when the clone is expanded.

TRBJ2-7 | TRBV19 | few | TRBD2 | TGTGCCAGTAGTAACAGCGGGAGGGGAACCTACGAGCAGTACTTC | CASSNSGRGTYEQYF
TRBJ1-1 | TRBV5-1 | . | TRBD1 | TGCGCCAGCAGCCTCGGGACAGTGGTCATGAACACTGAAGCTTTCTTT | CASSLGTVVMNTEAFF
TRBJ1-2 | TRBV5-1 | . | . | TGCGCCAGCAGCTCCGGACTCCGGGATGACTATGGCTACACCTTC | CASSSGLRDDYGYTF
TRBJ2-7 | TRBV12-3/TRBV12-4 | few | TRBD1 | TGTGCCAGCAGTTCAGGACAGGGGATCCCGTACGAGCAGTACTTC | CASSSGQGIPYEQYF
TRBJ1-2 | TRBV12-3/TRBV12-4 | many | . | TGTGCCAGCAGTTTCCTAACGGACGGCCTCTCCCAAGGGGGCACCTTC | CASSFLTDGLSQGGTF
TRBJ1-4 | TRBV20-1 | many | TRBD1 | TGCAGTGCTAGCCGGACAGGGGGAGGAGAAAAACTGTTTTTT | CSASRTGGGEKLFF
TRBJ2-7 | TRBV5-1 | few | . | TGCGCCAGCAGCTTGGATCTCCGGACCTACGAGCAGTACTTC | CASSLDLRTYEQYF
TRBJ2-7 | TRBV7-8 | many | . | TGTGCCAGCAGCTTGGGGCTGAAGTCCTACGAGCAGTACTTC | CASSLGLKSYEQYF
TRBJ2-3 | TRBV5-1 | many | TRBD2 | TGCGCCAGCAGCTTGGTGACTAGCGGGACTAGCACAGATACGCAGTATTTT | CASSLVTSGTSTDTQYF
TRBJ1-5 | TRBV20-1 | . | TRBD1 | TGCAGTGCTAGAGACTGGACAGGGGGCGATCAGCCCCAGCATTTT | CSARDWTGGDQPQHF
TRBJ1-6 | TRBV27 | few | . | TGTGCCAGCAGTCAAGCGGGACAAGGAGCTCGGGATAATTCACCCCTCCACTTT | CASSQAGQGARDNSPLHF
TRBJ2-1 | TRBV6-2/TRBV6-3 | . | . | TGTGCCAGCAGTTATAAACCCCCCGGAGACTACAATGAGCAGTTCTTC | CASSYKPPGDYNEQFF
TRBJ1-1 | TRBV3-1 | . | . | TGTGCCAGCAGCCCCCAGGGATACAACACTGAAGCTTTCTTT | CASSPQGYNTEAFF
TRBJ1-3 | TRBV12-3/TRBV12-4 | many | . | TGTGCCAGCAGCGGGACATCCGGAAACACCATATATTTT | CASSGTSGNTIYF
TRBJ1-1 | TRBV11-2 | few | . | TGTGCCACCTACCAGGGGAACACTGAAGCTTTCTTT | CATYQGNTEAFF
TRBJ2-4 | TRBV12-3/TRBV12-4 | many | . | TGTGCCAGCAGTTTCGATCAGGGGTCCGGCGGGAATCAGTACTTC | CASSFDQGSGGNQYF
TRBJ2-7 | TRBV10-3 | many | TRBD2 | TGTGCCATCAAAGTACTAGCGGGAGCCTACGAGCAGTACTTC | CAIKVLAGAYEQYF
TRBJ1-5 | TRBV20-1 | many | . | TGCAGTGCTAGAGATATCGGGGGACCCTATAGCAATCAGCCCCAGCATTTT | CSARDIGGPYSNQPQHF
TRBJ2-1 | TRBV27 | many | . | TGTGCCAGCAGCCGGGCCCCCGTCTCCTACAATGAGCAGTTCTTC | CASSRAPVSYNEQFF
TRBJ2-2 | TRBV20-1 | . | . | TGCAGTGCTAGAGATATCGGGGCTGGGACCGGGGAGCTGTTTTTT | CSARDIGAGTGELFF
TRBJ2-1 | TRBV5-1 | many | . | TGCGCCAGCAGGAGACAGCAATACAATGAGCAGTTCTTC | CASRRQQYNEQFF
TRBJ1-2 | TRBV12-3/TRBV12-4 | many | . | TGTGCCAGCAGCCGCCGGGCCGCCCTCCATGGCTACACCTTC | CASSRRAALHGYTF
TRBJ2-2 | TRBV20-1 | many | . | TGCAGTGCTACAGAAACCTCAGGGAAAGGCAAGATCGGGGAGCTGTTTTTT | CSATETSGKGKIGELFF
TRBJ2-7 | TRBV5-1 | few | . | TGCGCCAGCACCACCCTGGGTGGGACTCAGTACGAGCAGTACTTC | CASTTLGGTQYEQYF
TRBJ2-6 | TRBV4-3 | many | . | TGCGCCAGCAGCCAGGGATTGAGCTCTGGGGCCAACGTCCTGACTTTC | CASSQGLSSGANVLTF
TRBJ2-7 | TRBV5-1 | . | TRBD2 | TGCGCCAGCAGCTTGGGGTCTAGCGGATTCTCCTACGAGCAGTACTTC | CASSLGSSGFSYEQYF
TRBJ2-3 | TRBV20-1 | many | TRBD1 | TGCAGTAAGAGCCAGGGGGCAACAGATACGCAGTATTTT | CSKSQGATDTQYF
TRBJ2-1 | TRBV12-3/TRBV12-4 | many | TRBD2 | TGTGCCAGCACCTTAAGCGGGACGCTCTACAATGAGCAGTTCTTC | CASTLSGTLYNEQFF
TRBJ1-1 | TRBV5-4 | few | . | TGTGCCAGCAGCAGGGGTGCGGGGATGAACACTGAAGCTTTCTTT | CASSRGAGMNTEAFF
TRBJ1-1 | TRBV5-1 | many | TRBD1 | TGCGCCAGCAGCTTGGCCGCAGGGGGACCTGAAGCTTTCTTT | CASSLAAGGPEAFF
TRBJ2-7 | TRBV18 | many | . | TGTGCCAGCTCCCCGGGCCTGGGGCCCTCCTACGAGCAGTACTTC | CASSPGLGPSYEQYF
TRBJ2-1 | TRBV5-6 | many | . | TGTGCCAGCTACTCCAGGGGTAGGAATGAGCAGTTCTTC | CASYSRGRNEQFF
TRBJ1-1 | TRBV9 | . | . | TGTGCCAGCAGCGCCACGGACGGTTACACTGAAGCTTTCTTT | CASSATDGYTEAFF
TRBJ2-3 | TRBV12-3/TRBV12-4 | few | TRBD2 | TGTGCCAGCAGTTTTGCGACTAGCTCAGATACGCAGTATTTT | CASSFATSSDTQYF
TRBJ2-2 | TRBV7-3 | few | . | TGTGCCAGCAGCTTAAAGAGCAGAAACGCCGGCGGGGAGCTGTTTTTT | CASSLKSRNAGGELFF
TRBJ2-3 | TRBV27 | many | TRBD2 | TGTGCCAGCAGTTCAAGACTAGCGGGGATGCCAGATACGCAGTATTTT | CASSSRLAGMPDTQYF
TRBJ1-6 | TRBV20-1 | many | . | TGCAGTGCTAGTGAGGAGTCCCTAAATAATTCACCCCTCCACTTT | CSASEESLNNSPLHF
TRBJ2-4 | TRBV5-1 | . | . | TGCGCCAGCAGCTTGGGCGAGGGCCTGGCCAAAAACATTCAGTACTTC | CASSLGEGLAKNIQYF
TRBJ2-5 | TRBV5-1 | many | . | TGCGCCAGCAGCTTGGACGGCGGGTCGTACCAAGAGACCCAGTACTTC | CASSLDGGSYQETQYF
TRBJ2-7 | TRBV28 | few | . | TGTGCCAGCGGGGGAACCTACGAGCAGTACTTC | CASGGTYEQYF
TRBJ1-2 | TRBV5-1 | . | TRBD1 | TGCGCCAGCAGCGTCCAGGGGGAGGCCTATGGCTACACCTTC | CASSVQGEAYGYTF
TRBJ1-1 | TRBV2 | once | . | TGTGCCAGCAGGGGGGGCCTCTCCAACACTGAAGCTTTCTTT | CASRGGLSNTEAFF
TRBJ2-7 | TRBV12-3/TRBV12-4 | few | TRBD2 | TGTGCCAGCAGTTTAGGGAGCGGGAGCCTCAACTACGAGCAGTACTTC | CASSLGSGSLNYEQYF
TRBJ2-1 | TRBV18 | . | TRBD2 | TGTGCCAGCTCACCAAATGGCGGGAGCAACAATGAGCAGTTCTTC | CASSPNGGSNNEQFF
TRBJ2-1 | TRBV5-1 | few | . | TGCGCCAGCAGCTTACAGGGTGGGGGCCTGGATGAGCAGTTCTTC | CASSLQGGGLDEQFF
TRBJ1-6 | TRBV20-1 | many | . | TGCAGTGCTAGCGGGGAGGAGGTTTATAATTCACCCCTCCACTTT | CSASGEEVYNSPLHF
TRBJ2-3 | TRBV20-1 | many | . | TGCAGTGCTAGCGATTCAGGAGACACTAGCACAGATACGCAGTATTTT | CSASDSGDTSTDTQYF
TRBJ2-3 | TRBV28 | many | TRBD2 | TGTGCCAGCAGTTTCCGGAAAGCGGGAGTTTGGGCAGATACGCAGTATTTT | CASSFRKAGVWADTQYF
TRBJ2-7 | TRBV5-5 | many | TRBD1 | TGTGCCAGCAGCCGGGACAGTGAGACTTACGAGCAGTACTTC | CASSRDSETYEQYF
TRBJ1-5 | TRBV19 | many | TRBD1 | TGTGCCAGTAGTATAGAGGGGGACAGCGGACGAGCGCCCCAGCATTTT | CASSIEGDSGRAPQHF
TRBJ2-1 | TRBV18 | many | . | TGTGCCAGCTCACCACTATCCGACAATGAGCAGTTCTTC | CASSPLSDNEQFF
TRBJ1-1 | TRBV6-1 | few | . | TGTGCCAGCAGTGCATCAGGGAACACTGAAGCTTTCTTT | CASSASGNTEAFF
TRBJ2-7 | TRBV7-9 | few | . | TGTGCCAGCAGCTTAGGATTAGGCAGGGGCTACGAGCAGTACTTC | CASSLGLGRGYEQYF
TRBJ1-5 | TRBV2 | many | . | TGTGCCAGCAGTACCGGGACGGATGAGAGGAGCAATCAGCCCCAGCATTTT | CASSTGTDERSNQPQHF